The 8 T cell receptor beta chains presented below share a single source sample, sequenced in a study of cytotoxic CD8 clonotypes in ibrutinib-treated CLL. The assay was immunoSEQ multiplex PCR, and TCRdb's table has in-frame clones only and misses some. The table lists a few hundred thousand clones, roughly 80% of them singletons, with under 8.5% in the top ten. Here the sequenced sample was PBMCs, taken before ibrutinib treatment. Source of these receptors: a human donor with chronic lymphocytic leukemia.

This clone was counted a few times. J is TRBJ1-2 and V is TRBV7-2; 10 nucleotides line up with TRBD1. Germline V CDR1 and CDR2: SGHTA, FQGNSA. The CDR3 extends over 15 amino acids. J gave up 4 bases and V 2 bases, and 4 bases lay outside the gene matches. The CDR3, as DNA: TGTGCCAGCAGCTTATTGGGACAGGGGATCTATGGCTACACCTTC. Encoded protein: CASSLLGQGIYGYTF. Complete variable domain (other parts from reference TRBV7-2 and TRBJ1-2): GAGVSQSPSNKVTEKGKDVELRCDPISGHTALYWYRQSLGQGLEFLIYFQGNSAPDKSGLPSDRFSAERTGGSVSTLTIQRTQQEDSAVYLCASSLLGQGIYGYTFGSGTRLTVV.

This sequence joins TRBV5-6 and TRBJ2-7; tentatively, D is TRBD1 (6 bases). V lost 2 bases to trimming and J lost 6 bases, with 15 bases between them. This CDR3 is 14 amino acids long. Germline lookup yields CDR1 SGHDT and CDR2 YYEEEE. This chain's CDR3 is CASSFEDSVREQYF. The CDR3 DNA is TGTGCCAGCAGCTTTGAGGACAGTGTGCGCGAGCAGTACTTC.

The chain couples TRBV2 to TRBJ2-3; a weak D match, TRBD1 (5 bases). The CDR3 has 14 residues. The V and J ends lost 7 bases and 0 bases respectively, with 11 bases between them. Germline lookup yields CDR1 SNHLY and CDR2 FYNNEI. The CDR3 DNA follows: TGTGCCAGCATCAGGGTTCATAGCACAGATACGCAGTATTTT. Its protein is CASIRVHSTDTQYF.

The rearrangement links TRBV29-1 to TRBJ1-2; 10 nucleotides agree with TRBD1. V dropped 5 bases and J dropped 4; count of bases not matched to a gene: 4. The CDR3 is made up of 13 amino acids. Germline assignment: CDR1 SQVTM and CDR2 ANQGSEA. In DNA, the CDR3 is TGCAGCGTTAGACAGGGGGCGACCTATGGCTACACCTTC. This encodes CSVRQGATYGYTF.

The rearrangement uses TRBV19 and TRBJ2-2, with 9 bases identical to TRBD2. Germline V CDR1 and CDR2: LNHDA, SQIVND (reference sequence). CDR3 size: 19 residues. The V and J ends lost 6 bases and 5 bases, in that order; junction bases with no gene match: 19. Here the CDR3 DNA reads TGTGCCAGTAGGGGATGGGCTAGCGGGGAATGGTTGAATACCGGGGAGCTGTTTTTT. Protein sequence: CASRGWASGEWLNTGELFF.

The chain has TRBV9 and TRBJ2-3; 7 positions match TRBD2. Trimming at V came to 2 bases and at J to 0 bases, leaving 6 bases not matched to a gene. Germline V gene data show CDR1 as SGDLS and CDR2 as YYNGEE. This CDR3 spans 16 amino acids. The CDR3 spells CASSVSGGGSTDTQYF. The CDR3 DNA follows: TGTGCCAGCAGCGTCTCCGGGGGAGGGAGCACAGATACGCAGTATTTT.

The CDR3 bases are TGCGCCAGCAGCCCCCTCGCCGGGAGCGAACAAGAGACCCAGTACTTC. This encodes CASSPLAGSEQETQYF. V usage is TRBV5-1 and J usage is TRBJ2-5, with D maybe TRBD2 (6 bases). The CDR3 covers 16 residues. Trimming took off 4 bases at V and 2 bases at J, with 18 bases between the two ends. Germline V lookup: CDR1 SGHRS, CDR2 YFSETQ.

The chain is built from TRBV27 and TRBJ2-1, with a tentative D call TRBD1 (5 bases). This CDR3 spans 17 amino acids. V lost 2 bases and J 2 bases, leaving 16 bases between the germline ends. Germline CDR1 is MNHEY and CDR2 is SMNVEV (reference sequence). The CDR3 sequence: CASSLRRRIGAYNEQFF. The CDR3 nucleotides read TGTGCCAGCAGTTTACGACGTCGCATAGGGGCCTACAATGAGCAGTTCTTC.